The T cell receptor beta chain described here comes from a study of blood T cell repertoires in COVID-19. The wider study: Material from acute and convalescent COVID-19 was sourced from the United States, Italy and Spain. The cDNA or gDNA used as material had been derived from T cells, B-cell-depleted T cells, or PBMCs.

In the study's own analysis: From reference gene primer amplification, estimates of nucleated cell counts were derived. Sequencing used immunoSEQ multiplex PCR; TCRdb keeps in-frame clones, though not all of them. The D gene and trimming were derived from the DNA, and the V and J assignments and clone size from that table. This sample has around 59,000 clones; 81% occur once, and the top ten carry 28%. The receptor's source is a woman over 75 with active or convalescent COVID-19. What was sequenced was peripheral blood.

The CDR3 DNA follows: TGTGCCAGCAACTCCCTGGGGGGGGGCGCCGGGGAGCTGTTTTTT. Residues: CASNSLGGGAGELFF. V is TRBV11-2 and J is TRBJ2-2; D perhaps matches TRBD2 (7 bases). The CDR3 extends over 15 amino acids. V lost 7 bases and J lost 6, with 18 bases in between. From germline, CDR1 is SGHAT and CDR2 FQNNGV. Complete variable domain (other parts from reference TRBV11-2 and TRBJ2-2): EAGVAQSPRYKIIEKRQSVAFWCNPISGHATLYWYQQILGQGPKLLIQFQNNGVVDDSQLPKDRFSAERLKGVDSTLKIQPAKLEDSAVYLCASNSLGGGAGELFFGEGSRLTVL.